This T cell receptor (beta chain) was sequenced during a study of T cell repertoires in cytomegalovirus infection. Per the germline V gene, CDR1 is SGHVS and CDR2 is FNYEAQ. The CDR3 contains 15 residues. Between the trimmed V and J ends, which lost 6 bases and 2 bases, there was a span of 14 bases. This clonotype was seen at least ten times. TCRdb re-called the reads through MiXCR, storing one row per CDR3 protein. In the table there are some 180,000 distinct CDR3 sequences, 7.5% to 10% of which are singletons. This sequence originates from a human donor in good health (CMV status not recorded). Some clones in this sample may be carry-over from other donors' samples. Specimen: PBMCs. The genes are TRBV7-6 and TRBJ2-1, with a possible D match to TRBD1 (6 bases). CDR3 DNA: TGTGCCAGCAGTTCTAGGACAGACACCTACAATGAGCAGTTCTTC. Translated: CASSSRTDTYNEQFF.